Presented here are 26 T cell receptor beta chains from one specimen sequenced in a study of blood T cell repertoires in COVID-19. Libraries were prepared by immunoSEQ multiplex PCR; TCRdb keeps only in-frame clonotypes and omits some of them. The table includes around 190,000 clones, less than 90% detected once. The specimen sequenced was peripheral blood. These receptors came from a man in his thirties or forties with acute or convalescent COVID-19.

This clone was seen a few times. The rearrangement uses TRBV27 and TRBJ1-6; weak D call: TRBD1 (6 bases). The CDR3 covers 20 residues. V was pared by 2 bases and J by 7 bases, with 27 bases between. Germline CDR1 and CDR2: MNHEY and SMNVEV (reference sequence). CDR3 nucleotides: TGTGCCAGCAGTTTAGGGAGCCGTACCGGGACAACTTACTTCAATTCACCCCTCCACTTT. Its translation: CASSLGSRTGTTYFNSPLHF.

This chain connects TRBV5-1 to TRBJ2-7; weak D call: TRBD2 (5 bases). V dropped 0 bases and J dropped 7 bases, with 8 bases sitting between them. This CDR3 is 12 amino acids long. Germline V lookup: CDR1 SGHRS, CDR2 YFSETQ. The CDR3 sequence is CASSLGTWEQYF. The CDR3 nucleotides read TGCGCCAGCAGCTTGGGGACTTGGGAGCAGTACTTC.

CDR3 in DNA: TGTGCCAGCAGATCTCCGGGACTAGCGGTGGGTAGGGCCTACAATGAGCAGTTCTTC. It specifies CASRSPGLAVGRAYNEQFF. The gene calls are TRBV2 and TRBJ2-1; 11 nucleotides align to TRBD2. V shed 6 bases and J 2 bases; nucleotides not matched to a gene: 15. CDR3 length: 19 residues. Germline assignment: CDR1 SNHLY and CDR2 FYNNEI.

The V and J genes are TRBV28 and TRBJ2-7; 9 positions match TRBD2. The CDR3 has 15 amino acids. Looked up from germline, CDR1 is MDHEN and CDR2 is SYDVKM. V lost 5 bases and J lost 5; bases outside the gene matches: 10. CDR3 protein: CASSPLREGQDEQYF. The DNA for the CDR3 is TGTGCCAGCAGTCCTTTGCGGGAGGGCCAGGACGAGCAGTACTTC. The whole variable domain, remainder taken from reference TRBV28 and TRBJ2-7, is DVKVTQSSRYLVKRTGEKVFLECVQDMDHENMFWYRQDPGLGLRLIYFSYDVKMKEKGDIPEGYSVSREKKERFSLILESASTNQTSMYLCASSPLREGQDEQYFGPGTRLTVT.

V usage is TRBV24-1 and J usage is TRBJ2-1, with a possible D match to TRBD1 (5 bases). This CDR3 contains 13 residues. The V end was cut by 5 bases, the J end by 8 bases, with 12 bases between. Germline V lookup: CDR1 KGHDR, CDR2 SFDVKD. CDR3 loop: CATSAGWGDEQFF. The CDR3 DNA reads TGTGCCACCAGTGCCGGGTGGGGCGATGAGCAGTTCTTC.

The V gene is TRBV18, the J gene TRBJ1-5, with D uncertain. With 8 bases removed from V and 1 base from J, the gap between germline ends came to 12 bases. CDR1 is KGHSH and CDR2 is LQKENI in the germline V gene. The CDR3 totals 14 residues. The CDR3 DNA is TGTGCCAGCCGCGACACCTCCAGCAATCAGCCCCAGCATTTT. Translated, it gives CASRDTSSNQPQHF.

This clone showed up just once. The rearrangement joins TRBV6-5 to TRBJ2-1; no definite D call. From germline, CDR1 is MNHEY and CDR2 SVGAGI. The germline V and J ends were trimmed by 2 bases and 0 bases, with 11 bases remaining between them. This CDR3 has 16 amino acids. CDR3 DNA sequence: TGTGCCAGCAGTTACGATGAGCGTCGCTCCTACAATGAGCAGTTCTTC. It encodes CASSYDERRSYNEQFF.

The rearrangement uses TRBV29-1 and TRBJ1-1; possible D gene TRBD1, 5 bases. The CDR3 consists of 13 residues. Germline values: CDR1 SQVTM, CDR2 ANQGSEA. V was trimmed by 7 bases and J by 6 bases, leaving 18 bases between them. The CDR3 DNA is TGCAGCGCTGATAGTCAGGGCGCCGCTGAAGCTTTCTTT. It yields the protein CSADSQGAAEAFF.

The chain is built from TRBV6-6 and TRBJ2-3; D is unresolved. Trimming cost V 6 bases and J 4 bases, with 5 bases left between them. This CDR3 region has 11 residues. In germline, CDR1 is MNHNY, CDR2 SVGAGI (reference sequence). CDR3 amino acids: CASSSPDTQYF. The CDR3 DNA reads TGTGCCAGCAGCTCCCCAGATACGCAGTATTTT.

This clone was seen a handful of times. The CDR3 region has the DNA TGTGCCAGCAGTCCAGACAGGGCGGGTGGCTACACCTTC. Its translation is CASSPDRAGGYTF. The chain employs TRBV12-3 or TRBV12-4 and TRBJ1-2, with TRBD1 matching 7 bases. V lost 5 bases and J lost 7; bases outside the gene matches: 7. The CDR3 is 13 amino acids.

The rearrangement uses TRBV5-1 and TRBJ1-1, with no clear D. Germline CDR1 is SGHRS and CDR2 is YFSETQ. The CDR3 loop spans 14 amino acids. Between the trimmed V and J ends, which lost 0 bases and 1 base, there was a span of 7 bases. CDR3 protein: CASSLGQPNTEAFF. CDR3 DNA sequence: TGCGCCAGCAGCTTGGGACAACCGAACACTGAAGCTTTCTTT.

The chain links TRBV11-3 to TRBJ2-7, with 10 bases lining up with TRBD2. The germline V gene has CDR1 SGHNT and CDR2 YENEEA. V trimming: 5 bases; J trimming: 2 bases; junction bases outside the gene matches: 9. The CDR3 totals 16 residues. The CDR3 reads CASSRRVAGGTYEQYF. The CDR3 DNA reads TGTGCCAGCAGCCGCCGGGTAGCGGGGGGCACCTACGAGCAGTACTTC.

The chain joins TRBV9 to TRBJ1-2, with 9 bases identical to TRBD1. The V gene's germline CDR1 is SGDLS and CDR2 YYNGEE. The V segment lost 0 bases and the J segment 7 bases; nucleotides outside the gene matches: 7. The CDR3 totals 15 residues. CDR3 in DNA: TGTGCCAGCAGCGTAGCTACAGGGGGCGGTTCTGGCTACACCTTC. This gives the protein CASSVATGGGSGYTF.

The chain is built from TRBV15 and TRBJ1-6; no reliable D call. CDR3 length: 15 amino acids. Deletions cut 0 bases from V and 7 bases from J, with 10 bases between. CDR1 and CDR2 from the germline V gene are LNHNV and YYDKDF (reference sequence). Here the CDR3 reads CATSRDFNGNSPLHF. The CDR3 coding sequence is TGTGCCACCAGCAGAGACTTTAACGGGAATTCACCCCTCCACTTT.

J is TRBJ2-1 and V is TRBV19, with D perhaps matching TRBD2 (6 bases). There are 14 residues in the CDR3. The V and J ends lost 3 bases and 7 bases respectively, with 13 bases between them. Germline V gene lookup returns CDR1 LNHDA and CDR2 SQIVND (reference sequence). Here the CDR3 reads CASSITRERNEQFF. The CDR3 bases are TGTGCCAGTAGTATCACTCGGGAGCGGAATGAGCAGTTCTTC.

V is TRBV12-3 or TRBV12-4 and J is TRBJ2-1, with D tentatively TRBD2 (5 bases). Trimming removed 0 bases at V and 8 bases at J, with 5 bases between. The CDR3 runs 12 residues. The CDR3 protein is CASSLARDEQFF. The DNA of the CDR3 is TGTGCCAGCAGTTTAGCGAGGGATGAGCAGTTCTTC.

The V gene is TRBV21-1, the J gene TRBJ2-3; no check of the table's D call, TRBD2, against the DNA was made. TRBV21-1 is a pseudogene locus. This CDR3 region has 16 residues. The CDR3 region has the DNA TGTGCCAGCAGCTATAAGGTGACTAGCGGGGCAGATACGCAGTATTTT. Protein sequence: CASSYKVTSGADTQYF.

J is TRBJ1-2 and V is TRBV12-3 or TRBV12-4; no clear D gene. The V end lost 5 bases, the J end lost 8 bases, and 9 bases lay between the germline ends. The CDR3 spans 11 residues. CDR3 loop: CASSNLGGYTF. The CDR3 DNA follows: TGTGCCAGCAGTAATCTGGGCGGCTACACCTTC.

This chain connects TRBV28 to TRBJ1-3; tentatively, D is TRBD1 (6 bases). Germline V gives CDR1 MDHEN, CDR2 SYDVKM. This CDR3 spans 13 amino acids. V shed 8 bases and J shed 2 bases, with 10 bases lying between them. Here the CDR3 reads CASFWTAGNTIYF. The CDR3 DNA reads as TGTGCCAGCTTCTGGACAGCTGGAAACACCATATATTTT. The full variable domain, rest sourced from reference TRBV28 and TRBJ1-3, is DVKVTQSSRYLVKRTGEKVFLECVQDMDHENMFWYRQDPGLGLRLIYFSYDVKMKEKGDIPEGYSVSREKKERFSLILESASTNQTSMYLCASFWTAGNTIYFGEGSWLTVV.

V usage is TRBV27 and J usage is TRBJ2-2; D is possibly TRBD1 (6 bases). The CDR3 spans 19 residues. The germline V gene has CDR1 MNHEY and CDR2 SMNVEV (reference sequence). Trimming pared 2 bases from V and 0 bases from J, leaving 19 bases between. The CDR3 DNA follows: TGTGCCAGCAGTTTAGTTGGGGCAGGGGTCAACGCGAACACCGGGGAGCTGTTTTTT. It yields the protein CASSLVGAGVNANTGELFF.

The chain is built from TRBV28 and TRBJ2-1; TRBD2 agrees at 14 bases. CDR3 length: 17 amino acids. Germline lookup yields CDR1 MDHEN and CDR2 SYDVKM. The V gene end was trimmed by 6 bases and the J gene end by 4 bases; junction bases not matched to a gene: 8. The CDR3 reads CASRGLAGGPPYNEQFF. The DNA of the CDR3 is TGTGCCAGCAGAGGACTAGCGGGGGGACCTCCTTACAATGAGCAGTTCTTC.

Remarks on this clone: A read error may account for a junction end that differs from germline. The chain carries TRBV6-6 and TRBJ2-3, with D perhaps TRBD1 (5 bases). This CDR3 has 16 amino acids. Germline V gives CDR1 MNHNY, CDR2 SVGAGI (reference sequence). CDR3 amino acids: CASSNSRVSTADTQYF. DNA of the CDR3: TGTGCCAGCAGTAACTCCAGGGTTAGTACCGCAGATACGCAGTATTTT.

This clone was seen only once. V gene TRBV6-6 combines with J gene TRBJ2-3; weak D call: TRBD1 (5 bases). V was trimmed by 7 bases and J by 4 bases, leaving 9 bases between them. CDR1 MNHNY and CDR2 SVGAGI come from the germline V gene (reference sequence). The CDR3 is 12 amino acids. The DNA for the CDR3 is TGTGCCAGCAATCTGGGGCCAGATACGCAGTATTTT. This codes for CASNLGPDTQYF.

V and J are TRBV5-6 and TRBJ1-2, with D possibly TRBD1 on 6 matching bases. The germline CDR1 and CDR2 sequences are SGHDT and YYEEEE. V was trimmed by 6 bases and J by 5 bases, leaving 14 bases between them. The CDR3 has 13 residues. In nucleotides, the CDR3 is TGTGCCAGCACCTATCCAGGGGCATATGGCTACACCTTC. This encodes CASTYPGAYGYTF.

CDR3 residues: CASSVREPHSGNTIYF. The CDR3, as DNA: TGTGCCAGCAGCGTACGGGAGCCCCACTCTGGAAACACCATATATTTT. This sequence joins TRBV9 and TRBJ1-3, with unresolved D. The CDR3 covers 16 residues. Germline values: CDR1 SGDLS, CDR2 YYNGEE. Trimming removed 1 base from V and 0 bases from J, with 11 bases in between.

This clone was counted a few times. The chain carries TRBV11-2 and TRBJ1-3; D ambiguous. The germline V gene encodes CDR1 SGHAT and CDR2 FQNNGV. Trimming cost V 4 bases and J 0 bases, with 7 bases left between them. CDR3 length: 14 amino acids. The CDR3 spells CASSSITSGNTIYF. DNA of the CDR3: TGTGCCAGCAGCTCTATAACCTCTGGAAACACCATATATTTT. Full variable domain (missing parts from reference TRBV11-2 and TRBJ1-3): EAGVAQSPRYKIIEKRQSVAFWCNPISGHATLYWYQQILGQGPKLLIQFQNNGVVDDSQLPKDRFSAERLKGVDSTLKIQPAKLEDSAVYLCASSSITSGNTIYFGEGSWLTVV.